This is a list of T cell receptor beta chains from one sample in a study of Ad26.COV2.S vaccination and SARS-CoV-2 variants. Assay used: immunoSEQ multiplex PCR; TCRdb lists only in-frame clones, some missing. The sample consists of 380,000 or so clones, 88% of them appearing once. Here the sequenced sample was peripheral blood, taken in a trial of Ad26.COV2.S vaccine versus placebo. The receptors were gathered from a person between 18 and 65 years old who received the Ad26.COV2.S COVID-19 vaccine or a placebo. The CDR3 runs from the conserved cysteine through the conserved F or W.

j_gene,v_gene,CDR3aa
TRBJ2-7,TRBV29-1,CSATQGTYEQYF
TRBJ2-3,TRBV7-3,CASSPLRGADTQYF
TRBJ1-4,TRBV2,CASGTGRNEKLFF
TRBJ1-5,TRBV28,CASRPKVAGNQPQHF
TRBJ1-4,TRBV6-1,CASSEFVGGNEKLFF
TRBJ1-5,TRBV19,CASRPGQGSNQPQHF
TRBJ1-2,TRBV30,CAWRDGSNYGYTF
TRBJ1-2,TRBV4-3,CASSQDGQGAFRYTF
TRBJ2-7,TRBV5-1,CASSRTGGPYEQYF
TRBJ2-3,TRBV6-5,CASSLRQAGTDTQYF
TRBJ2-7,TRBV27,CASSFGGASYEQYF
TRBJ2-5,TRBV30,CAWSPGLAGIQETQYF
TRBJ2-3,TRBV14,CASSVRPGQGTDTQYF
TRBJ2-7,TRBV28,CASSPTVESGLANEQYF
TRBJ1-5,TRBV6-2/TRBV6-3,CASSYTTRLSNQPQHF
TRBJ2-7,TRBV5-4,CASSPVDRAYEQYF
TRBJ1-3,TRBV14,CASSPHGSGNTIYF
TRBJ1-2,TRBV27,CASSLRQNYGYTF
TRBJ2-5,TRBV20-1,CSARDGGTQYF
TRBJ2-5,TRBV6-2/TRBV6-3,CASSYSNGLGYF
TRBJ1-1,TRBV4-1,CASSQLLGKRTEAFF
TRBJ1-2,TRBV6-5,CASSYLGEGGYGYTF
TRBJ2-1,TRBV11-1,CASSLDRYNEQFF
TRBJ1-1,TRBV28,CASSLGRSQAFF
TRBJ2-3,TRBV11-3,CASSKGRGGTDTQYF
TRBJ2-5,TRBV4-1,CASSQDRRGQETQYF
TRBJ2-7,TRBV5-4,CASSPGTGEYEQYF